Listed below are T cell receptor beta chains from one sample, sequenced in a study of blood T cell repertoires in COVID-19. Using immunoSEQ multiplex PCR, the repertoire was profiled, and TCRdb retains in-frame clones only, with some absent. The sample lists about 160,000 clones, about 91% seen once, with approximately 4.1% in the top ten. Sequenced: peripheral blood. These receptors came from a woman aged 55-69 years who had recovered from COVID-19. CDR3s include the opening cysteine and the closing phenylalanine or tryptophan. The D gene is left open where the match is weak. Part of the rows lack a size; the others show once, few, many or a class for expanded clones.

clone_size	v_call	j_call	d_call	cdr3_aa	cdr3_nt
-	TRBV11-2	TRBJ1-1	-	CASSEEEGGDTEAFF	TGTGCCAGCAGCGAGGAAGAGGGGGGGGACACTGAAGCTTTCTTT
once	TRBV5-1	TRBJ2-6	TRBD1	CASSRDSSSGANVLTF	TGCGCCAGCAGCAGGGACAGCAGCTCTGGGGCCAACGTCCTGACTTTC
-	TRBV30	TRBJ1-4	-	CAWSVAGTSNEKLFF	TGTGCCTGGAGTGTGGCAGGGACATCAAATGAAAAACTGTTTTTT
-	TRBV4-2	TRBJ1-5	-	CASSQDWTNQPQHF	TGTGCCAGCAGCCAAGACTGGACAAATCAGCCCCAGCATTTT
once	TRBV7-9	TRBJ2-5	TRBD2	CASSLGLAGVKETQYF	TGTGCCAGCAGCTTAGGGCTAGCGGGTGTCAAAGAGACCCAGTACTTC
-	TRBV19	TRBJ1-5	TRBD1	CASNYRGRNQPQHF	TGTGCCAGTAACTACAGGGGTCGCAATCAGCCCCAGCATTTT
-	TRBV21-1	TRBJ2-3	-	CASSPQWGPDTQYF	TGTGCCAGTTCACCCCAGTGGGGGCCAGATACGCAGTATTTT
-	TRBV19	TRBJ2-1	TRBD2	CASGGGTIENEQFF	TGTGCCAGTGGGGGGGGGACGATAGAAAATGAGCAGTTCTTC
-	TRBV3-1/TRBV3-2	TRBJ2-3	-	CASSLLADSTDTQYF	TGTGCCAGCAGCCTATTAGCGGATAGCACAGATACGCAGTATTTT
-	TRBV28	TRBJ1-1	-	CASSPPGGYTEAFF	TGTGCCAGCAGTCCCCCCGGGGGGTACACTGAAGCTTTCTTT
-	TRBV7-2	TRBJ2-3	-	CASSLRGQEYF	TGTGCCAGCAGCTTAAGAGGACAAGAGTATTTT
-	TRBV5-1	TRBJ2-1	-	CASASSSYNEQFF	TGCGCCAGTGCCTCGAGCTCCTACAATGAGCAGTTCTTC
-	TRBV19	TRBJ1-6	-	CASSSRTPHNYNSPLHF	TGTGCCAGTAGTTCCAGGACACCACATAATTATAATTCACCCCTCCACTTT
-	TRBV29-1	TRBJ1-2	-	CSVEDLSYGYTF	TGCAGCGTTGAAGATCTCTCCTATGGCTACACCTTC
-	TRBV19	TRBJ2-3	TRBD2	CASSIRGGTDTQYF	TGTGCCAGTAGTATCCGGGGGGGCACAGATACGCAGTATTTT
-	TRBV27	TRBJ1-2	-	CASSLKGGNYGYTF	TGTGCCAGCAGTTTAAAGGGGGGGAACTATGGCTACACCTTC
-	TRBV7-3	TRBJ2-3	-	CASSLGSGGLSTDTQYF	TGTGCCAGCAGCTTAGGTTCGGGCGGGCTCTCCACAGATACGCAGTATTTT
-	TRBV14	TRBJ2-1	TRBD2	CASSPLAGGNPYNEQFF	TGTGCCAGCAGCCCCCTAGCGGGGGGGAACCCCTACAATGAGCAGTTCTTC
-	TRBV2	TRBJ2-1	TRBD2	CASSEGSGDNEQFF	TGTGCCAGCAGTGAAGGAAGCGGGGACAATGAGCAGTTCTTC
-	TRBV4-1	TRBJ1-2	-	CASSQGQATVYGYTF	TGCGCCAGCAGCCAAGGACAGGCCACCGTCTATGGCTACACCTTC
-	TRBV6-4	TRBJ1-1	-	CASREGEGTEAFF	TGTGCCAGCAGGGAGGGGGAGGGCACTGAAGCTTTCTTT
-	TRBV6-4	TRBJ1-2	-	CASSDSGRTGNYGYTF	TGTGCCAGCAGTGACTCGGGAAGAACAGGGAACTATGGCTACACCTTC